The clone carrying this T cell receptor beta chain was seen many times. Its antigen remains unidentified. The sample is drawn from a study of neurological immune-mediated disorders. TCRdb analysed the 5' RACE reads with MiXCR anew, one entry per CDR3 protein. The top ten clones hold approximately 8% of a sample with about 28,000 distinct CDR3 sequences, 12% of them seen once. The CDR3 has 16 amino acids. Germline V lookup: CDR1 MDHEN, CDR2 SYDVKM. V shed 6 bases and J 2 bases; nucleotides not matched to a gene: 12. 2 million unsorted PBMCs were stored in RNAlater at -80 °C before RNA extraction. Study findings and constraints: Expanded clones shared no identical CDR3 amino acid sequences across subjects, which suggested private TCR-beta repertoires in all groups.

The chain joins TRBV28 to TRBJ2-5; 7 nucleotides match TRBD1. The sequence came from a man aged 55-75 years in good health. The sequenced sample consisted of PBMCs. The CDR3 region is CASRPFTGTAQETQYF. DNA of the CDR3: TGTGCCAGCAGACCCTTTACCGGGACAGCTCAAGAGACCCAGTACTTC.